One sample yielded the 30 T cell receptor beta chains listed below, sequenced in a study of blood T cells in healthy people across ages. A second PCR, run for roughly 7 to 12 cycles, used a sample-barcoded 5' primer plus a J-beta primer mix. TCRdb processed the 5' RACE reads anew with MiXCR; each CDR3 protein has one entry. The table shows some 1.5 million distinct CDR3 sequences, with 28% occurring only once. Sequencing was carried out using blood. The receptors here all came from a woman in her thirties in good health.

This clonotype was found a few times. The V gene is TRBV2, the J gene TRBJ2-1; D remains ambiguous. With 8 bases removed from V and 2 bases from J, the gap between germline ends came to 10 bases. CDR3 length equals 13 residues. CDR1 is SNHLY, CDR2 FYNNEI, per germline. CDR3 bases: TGTGCCAGCTTCGAGTCTCCCTACAATGAGCAGTTCTTC. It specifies CASFESPYNEQFF.

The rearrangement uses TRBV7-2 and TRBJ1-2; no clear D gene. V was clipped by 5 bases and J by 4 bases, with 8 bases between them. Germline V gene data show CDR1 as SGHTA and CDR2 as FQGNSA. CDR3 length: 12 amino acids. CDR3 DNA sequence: TGTGCCAGCAGCGCCCAACTCTATGGCTACACCTTC. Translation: CASSAQLYGYTF.

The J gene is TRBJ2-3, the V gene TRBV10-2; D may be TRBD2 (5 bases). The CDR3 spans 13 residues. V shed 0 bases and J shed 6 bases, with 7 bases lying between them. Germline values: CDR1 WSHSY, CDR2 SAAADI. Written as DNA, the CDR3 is TGCGCCAGCAGTGAGTCGAGGGTCGATACGCAGTATTTT. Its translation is CASSESRVDTQYF.

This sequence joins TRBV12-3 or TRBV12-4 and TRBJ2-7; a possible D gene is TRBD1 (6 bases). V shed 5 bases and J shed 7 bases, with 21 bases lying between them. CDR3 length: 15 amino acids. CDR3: CASSPTGSPLNEQYF. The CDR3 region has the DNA TGTGCCAGCAGTCCCACAGGGTCCCCTCTCAATGAGCAGTACTTC.

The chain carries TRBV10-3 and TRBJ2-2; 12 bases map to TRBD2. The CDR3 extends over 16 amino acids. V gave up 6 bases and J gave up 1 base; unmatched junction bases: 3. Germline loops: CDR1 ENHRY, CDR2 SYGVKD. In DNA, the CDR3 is TGTGCCATCAGGGAGACTAGCGGGGGGAACACCGGGGAGCTGTTTTTT. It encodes CAIRETSGGNTGELFF.

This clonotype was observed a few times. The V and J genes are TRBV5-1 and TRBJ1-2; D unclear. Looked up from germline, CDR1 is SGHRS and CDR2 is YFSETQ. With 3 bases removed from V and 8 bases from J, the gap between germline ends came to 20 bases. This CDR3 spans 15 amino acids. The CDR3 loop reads CASSSGETKVGGYTF. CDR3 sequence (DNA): TGCGCCAGCAGCTCGGGAGAGACGAAGGTAGGAGGCTACACCTTC.

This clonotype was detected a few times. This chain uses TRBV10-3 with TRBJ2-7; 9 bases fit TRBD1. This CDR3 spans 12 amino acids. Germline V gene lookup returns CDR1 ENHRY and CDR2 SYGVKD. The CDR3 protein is CTTTGGSYEQYF. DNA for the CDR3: TGTACCACGACAGGGGGCTCCTACGAGCAGTACTTC.

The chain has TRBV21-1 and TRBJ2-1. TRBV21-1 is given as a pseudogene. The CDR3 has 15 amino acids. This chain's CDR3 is CASSSASEVCNEQFF. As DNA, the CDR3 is TGTGCCAGCAGCTCAGCTAGCGAGGTCTGCAATGAGCAGTTCTTC.

The CDR3: CASSDPGGAEAFF. DNA of the CDR3: TGTGCCAGTAGTGATCCGGGGGGGGCTGAAGCTTTCTTT. The chain employs TRBV6-2 or TRBV6-3 and TRBJ1-1; D may be TRBD1 (5 bases). Trimming left V 9 bases short and J 6 bases short, with 17 bases between. CDR1 and CDR2 from the germline V gene are MNHEY and SVGEGT. The CDR3 has 13 amino acids.

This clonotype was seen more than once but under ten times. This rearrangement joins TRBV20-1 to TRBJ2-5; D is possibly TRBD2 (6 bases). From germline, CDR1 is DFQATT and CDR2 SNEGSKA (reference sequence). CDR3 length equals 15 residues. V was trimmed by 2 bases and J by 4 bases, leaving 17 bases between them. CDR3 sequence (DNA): TGCAGTGCTAGACGGCTAGCGTGGGGTGGAGAGACCCAGTACTTC. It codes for CSARRLAWGGETQYF.

In DNA, the CDR3 is TGTGCCAGCACCCCCGACCGAAGCACAGGAGATACGCAGTATTTT. Translation: CASTPDRSTGDTQYF. The chain has TRBV2 and TRBJ2-3, with a weak D call TRBD1 (5 bases). CDR1 is SNHLY, CDR2 FYNNEI, per germline. The CDR3 sequence is 15 residues long. V was trimmed by 7 bases and J by 5 bases, leaving 19 bases between them.

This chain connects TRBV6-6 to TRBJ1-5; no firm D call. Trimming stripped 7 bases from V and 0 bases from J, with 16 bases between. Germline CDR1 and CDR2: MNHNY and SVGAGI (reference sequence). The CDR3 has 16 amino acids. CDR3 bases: TGTGCCAGCACCCCGGACCGGCCTTATAGCAATCAGCCCCAGCATTTT. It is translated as CASTPDRPYSNQPQHF.

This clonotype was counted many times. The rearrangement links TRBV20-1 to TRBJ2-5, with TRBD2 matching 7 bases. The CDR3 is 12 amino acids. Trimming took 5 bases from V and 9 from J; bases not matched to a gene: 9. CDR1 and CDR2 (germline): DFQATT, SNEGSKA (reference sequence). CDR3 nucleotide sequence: TGCAGTGCTGGGGGGGGAAATTCGGCCCAGTACTTC. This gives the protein CSAGGGNSAQYF.

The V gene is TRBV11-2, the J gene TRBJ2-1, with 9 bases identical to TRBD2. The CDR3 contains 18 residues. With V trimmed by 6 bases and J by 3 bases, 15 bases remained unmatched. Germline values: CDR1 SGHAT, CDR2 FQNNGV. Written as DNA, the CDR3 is TGTGCCAGCAGGGTAATCGGCGGGAGGGTAGCTAACTACAATGAGCAGTTCTTC. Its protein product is CASRVIGGRVANYNEQFF.

The CDR3 protein is CASSVRDSKIYEQYF. The CDR3 coding sequence is TGCGCCAGCAGCGTCCGGGACAGCAAAATCTACGAGCAGTACTTC. The genes are TRBV5-1 and TRBJ2-7, with TRBD1 matching 7 bases. Trimming cost V 4 bases and J 3 bases; bases outside gene matches: 10. This CDR3 spans 15 amino acids. Germline CDR1 reads SGHRS; CDR2 reads YFSETQ.

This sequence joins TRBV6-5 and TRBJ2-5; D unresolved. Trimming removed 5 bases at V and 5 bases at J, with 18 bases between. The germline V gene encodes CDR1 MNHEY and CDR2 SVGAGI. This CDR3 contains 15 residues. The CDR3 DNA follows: TGTGCCAGCAGTCCCTCCGGCGGATCCGGGGAGACCCAGTACTTC. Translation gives CASSPSGGSGETQYF.

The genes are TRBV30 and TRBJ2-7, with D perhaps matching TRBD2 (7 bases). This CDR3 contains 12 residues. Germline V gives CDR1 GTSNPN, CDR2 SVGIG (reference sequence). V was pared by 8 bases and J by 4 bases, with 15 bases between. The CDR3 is CAGGRGRYEQYF. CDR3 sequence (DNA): TGTGCCGGGGGGCGGGGGCGATACGAGCAGTACTTC.

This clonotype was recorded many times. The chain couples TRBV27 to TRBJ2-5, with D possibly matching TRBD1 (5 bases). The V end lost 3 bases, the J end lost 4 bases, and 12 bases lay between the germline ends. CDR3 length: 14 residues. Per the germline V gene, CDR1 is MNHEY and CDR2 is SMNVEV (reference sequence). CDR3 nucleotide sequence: TGTGCCAGCAGTTTGGGGCGAGAACTAGAGACCCAGTACTTC. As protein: CASSLGRELETQYF.

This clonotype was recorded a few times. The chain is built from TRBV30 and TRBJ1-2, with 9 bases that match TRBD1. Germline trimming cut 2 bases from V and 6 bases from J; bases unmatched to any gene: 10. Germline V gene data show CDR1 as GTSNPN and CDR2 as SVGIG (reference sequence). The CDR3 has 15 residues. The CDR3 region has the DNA TGTGCCTGGAGTTCCGGGGACAGGGCATTTGATGGCTACACCTTC. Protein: CAWSSGDRAFDGYTF.

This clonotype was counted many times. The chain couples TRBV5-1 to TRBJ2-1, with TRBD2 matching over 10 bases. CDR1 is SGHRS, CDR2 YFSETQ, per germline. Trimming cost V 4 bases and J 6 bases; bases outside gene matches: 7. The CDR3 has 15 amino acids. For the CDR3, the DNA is TGCGCCAGCAGCACAACTAGCGGGGTGATCAATGAGCAGTTCTTC. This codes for CASSTTSGVINEQFF.

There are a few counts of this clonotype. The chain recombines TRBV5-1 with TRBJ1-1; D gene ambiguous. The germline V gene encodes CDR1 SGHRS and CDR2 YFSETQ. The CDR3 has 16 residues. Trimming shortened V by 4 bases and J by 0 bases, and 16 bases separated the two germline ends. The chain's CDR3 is CASSPGGSDLNTEAFF. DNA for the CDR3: TGCGCCAGCAGCCCTGGTGGGTCAGACTTGAACACTGAAGCTTTCTTT.

The CDR3 spells CASGHPPQEGEQYF. The CDR3 bases are TGTGCCAGCGGCCACCCCCCGCAGGAGGGGGAGCAGTACTTC. The J gene is TRBJ2-5, the V gene TRBV7-6; perhaps D is TRBD1 or TRBD2 (6 bases each). The CDR3 is 14 residues long. Germline CDR1 is SGHVS and CDR2 is FNYEAQ. V lost 8 bases and J 11 bases, leaving 24 bases between the germline ends.

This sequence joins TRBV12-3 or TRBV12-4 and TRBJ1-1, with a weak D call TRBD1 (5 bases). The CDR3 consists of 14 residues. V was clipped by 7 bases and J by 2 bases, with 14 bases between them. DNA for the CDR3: TGTGCCAGCATTAGTGCGGGGGGAAACACTGAAGCTTTCTTT. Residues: CASISAGGNTEAFF.

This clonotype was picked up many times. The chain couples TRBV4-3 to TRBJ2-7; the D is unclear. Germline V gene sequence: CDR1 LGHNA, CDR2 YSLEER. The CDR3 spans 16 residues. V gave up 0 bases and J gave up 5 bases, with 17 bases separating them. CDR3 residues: CASSQDQLLPGDEQYF. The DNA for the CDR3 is TGCGCCAGCAGCCAAGATCAGCTACTCCCTGGCGACGAGCAGTACTTC.

CDR3 region: CSVEAVRASGTYEQYF. CDR3 bases: TGCAGCGTTGAAGCTGTTCGAGCTAGCGGAACCTACGAGCAGTACTTC. The chain is built from TRBV29-1 and TRBJ2-7; 7 bases align to TRBD2. CDR1 SQVTM and CDR2 ANQGSEA come from the germline V gene. V lost 1 base, J lost 2 bases, and 11 bases stayed unmatched. This CDR3 is 16 amino acids long.

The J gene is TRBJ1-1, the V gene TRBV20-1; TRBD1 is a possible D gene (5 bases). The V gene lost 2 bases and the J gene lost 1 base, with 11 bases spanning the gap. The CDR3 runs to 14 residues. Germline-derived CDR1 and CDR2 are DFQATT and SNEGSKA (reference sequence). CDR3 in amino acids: CSARSRQRNTEAFF. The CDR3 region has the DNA TGCAGTGCTAGAAGCCGACAGAGGAACACTGAAGCTTTCTTT.

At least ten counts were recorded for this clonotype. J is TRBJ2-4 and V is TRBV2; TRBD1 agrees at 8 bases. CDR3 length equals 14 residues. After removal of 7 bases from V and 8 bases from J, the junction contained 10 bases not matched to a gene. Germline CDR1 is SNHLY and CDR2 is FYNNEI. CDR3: CASILTGVMDIQYF. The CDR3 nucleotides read TGTGCCAGCATTTTGACAGGGGTAATGGACATTCAGTACTTC. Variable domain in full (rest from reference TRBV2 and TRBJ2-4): EPEVTQTPSHQVTQMGQEVILRCVPISNHLYFYWYRQILGQKVEFLVSFYNNEISEKSEIFDDQFSVERPDGSNFTLKIRSTKLEDSAMYFCASILTGVMDIQYFGAGTRLSVL.

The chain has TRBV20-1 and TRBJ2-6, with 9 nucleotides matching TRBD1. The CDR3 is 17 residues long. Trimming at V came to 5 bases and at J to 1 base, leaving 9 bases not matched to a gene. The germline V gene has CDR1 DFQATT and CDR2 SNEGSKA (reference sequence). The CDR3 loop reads CSAGAGQGGSGANVLTF. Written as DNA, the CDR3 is TGCAGTGCTGGAGCGGGACAGGGAGGGTCTGGGGCCAACGTCCTGACTTTC.

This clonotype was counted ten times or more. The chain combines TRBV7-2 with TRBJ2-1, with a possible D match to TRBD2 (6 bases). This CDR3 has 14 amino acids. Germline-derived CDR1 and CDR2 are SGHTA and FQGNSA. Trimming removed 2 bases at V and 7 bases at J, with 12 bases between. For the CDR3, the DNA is TGTGCCAGCAGCTTATCGGGAGCGGTGAATGAGCAGTTCTTC. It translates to CASSLSGAVNEQFF.

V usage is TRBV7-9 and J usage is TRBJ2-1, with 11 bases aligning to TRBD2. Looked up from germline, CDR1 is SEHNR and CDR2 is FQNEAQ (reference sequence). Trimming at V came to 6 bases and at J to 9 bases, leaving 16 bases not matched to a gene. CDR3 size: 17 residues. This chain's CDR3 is CASSSLSTSGIGGEQFF. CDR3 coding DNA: TGTGCCAGCAGTTCCCTCTCGACTAGCGGGATAGGTGGTGAGCAGTTCTTC.